The 8 T cell receptor beta chains in this list originate from one sample, sequenced in a study of Graves' ophthalmopathy and Graves' hyperthyroidism (dated by TCRdb to 2016 to 2019). Sequencing was carried out with an Illumina HiSeq 2000. TCR beta CDR3 regions were amplified from RNA transcripts for repertoire sequencing. HTBI primers and the Qiagen OneStep RT-PCR kit were used in a first-round RT-PCR, which was followed by a second-round multiplex PCR, size selection and purification. TCRdb's own reprocessing of the public reads used fastp at Q25 and MiXCR and kept productive beta chains. Every CDR3 protein is listed once, alongside the most common genes and DNA of its rows. This sample holds over 450,000 distinct CDR3 sequences; approximately 15% were observed only once. The ten largest make up 9.5% to 10% of the sample. Material: blood. These receptors all stem from a woman aged 25 to 45 with Graves' ophthalmopathy. Donor details come from another sample of the same person, matched by shared clones.

This clonotype was recorded at least ten times. V and J are TRBV20-1 and TRBJ2-7, with D hard to call. This CDR3 contains 11 residues. The germline CDR1 and CDR2 sequences are DFQATT and SNEGSKA (reference sequence). CDR3 nucleotides: TGCAGCCTCGGTGGCCCCGTCGAGCAGTACTTC. Amino acid sequence: CSLGGPVEQYF.

This clonotype was seen many times. J is TRBJ1-5 and V is TRBV29-1, with D tentatively TRBD1 (5 bases). The V end was cut by 5 bases, the J end by 1 base, with 9 bases between. From germline, CDR1 is SQVTM and CDR2 ANQGSEA. This CDR3 has 13 residues. The CDR3 DNA follows: TGCAGCGTTCGGCAGGGAAGCAATCAGCCCCAGCATTTT. As protein: CSVRQGSNQPQHF.

Note on this clonotype: Given a much more abundant clone one base away, this may be a read error. The V gene is TRBV14, the J gene TRBJ1-2, with D perhaps matching TRBD1 (5 bases). Germline loops: CDR1 SGHDN, CDR2 FVKESK. The CDR3 totals 16 residues. CDR3: CASSQDLAGKTDGYSF. The CDR3, as DNA: TGTGCCAGCAGCCAAGATCTAGCAGGGAAGACGGATGGCTACAGCTTC. The whole variable domain, filled in from reference TRBV14 and TRBJ1-2, reads EAGVTQFPSHSVIEKGQTVTLRCDPISGHDNLYWYRRVMGKEIKFLLHFVKESKQDESGMPNNRFLAERTGGTYSTLKVQPAELEDSGVYFCASSQDLAGKTDGYSFGSGTRLTVV.

This clonotype was seen many times. V gene TRBV4-1 combines with J gene TRBJ2-5, with D unclear. Germline CDR1 is MGHRA and CDR2 is YSYEKL. Between the trimmed V and J ends, which lost 0 bases and 6 bases, there was a span of 11 bases. CDR3 length: 14 residues. The CDR3 DNA is TGCGCCAGCAGCCAAGATTCCAGCCAGCAGACCCAGTACTTC. Protein sequence: CASSQDSSQQTQYF.

Comments on this clonotype: A much larger clone differs from this one at a single base, so this may be a read error. J is TRBJ2-7 and V is TRBV28; TRBD1 matches 7 bases. CDR1 is MDHEN, CDR2 SYDVKM, per germline. The CDR3 extends over 14 amino acids. The DNA for the CDR3 is TGTGCCAGCAGTTTCCGACAGGGCAGGTACGAGCAGTGCTTC. It encodes CASSFRQGRYEQCF.

The V call is TRBV6-1, the J call TRBJ1-2; maybe TRBD1 (6 bases). The CDR3 covers 13 residues. CDR1 is MNHNS and CDR2 is SASEGT in the germline V gene. V lost 4 bases to trimming and J lost 12 bases, with 18 bases between them. The DNA for the CDR3 is TGTGCCAGCAGTGGAGCAAGGGTGGGGGGCCACACCTTC. Amino acid sequence: CASSGARVGGHTF.

This chain links TRBV6-5 with TRBJ2-2; D is unclear. The germline V gene encodes CDR1 MNHEY and CDR2 SVGAGI. With 11 bases removed from V and 0 bases from J, the gap between germline ends came to 10 bases. The CDR3 has 13 amino acids. The chain's CDR3 is CAGVDTNTGELFF. CDR3 coding DNA: TGTGCCGGAGTTGACACGAACACCGGGGAGCTGTTTTTT.

This clonotype showed up many times. V gene TRBV28 combines with J gene TRBJ1-1; no clear D gene. CDR3 length: 13 amino acids. Germline V gives CDR1 MDHEN, CDR2 SYDVKM. V dropped 3 bases and J dropped 1 base, with 6 bases sitting between them. The CDR3: CASSFRKNTEAFF. CDR3 nucleotide sequence: TGTGCCAGCAGTTTTCGAAAGAACACTGAAGCTTTCTTT.